The rows below give T cell receptor beta chains drawn from one sample of a study of T cells in Graves' hyperthyroidism and ophthalmopathy. TCRdb re-called the multiplex PCR reads through MiXCR, storing one row per CDR3 protein. Here the sample spans roughly 570,000 distinct CDR3 sequences, 15% to 19% being singletons. The sample taken for sequencing was blood. The origin of the receptors is a woman aged 25 to 45 with Graves' hyperthyroidism. CDR3s include the opening cysteine and the closing phenylalanine or tryptophan. The D gene is left open where the match is weak. Some rows have no size entry. The others give once, few or many, or a class for an expanded clone.

few,TRBV19,TRBJ2-3,TRBD2,17,TGTGCCAGTAGTATGGGGGGACTAGCGGAAGTCACAGATACGCAGTATTTT,CASSMGGLAEVTDTQYF
-,TRBV13,TRBJ2-4,-,17,TGTGCCAGCAGCTTGGCAAGGGGGGCGGGAGCCAAAAACATTCAGTACTTC,CASSLARGAGAKNIQYF
-,TRBV29-1,TRBJ1-5,TRBD1,14,TGCAGCGTTGCTAACGCAGGGGGCGGTCAGCCCCAGCATTTT,CSVANAGGGQPQHF
many,TRBV6-1,TRBJ2-7,-,15,TGTGCCAGCAGTTACGCTACACCTGACTCCTACGAGCAGTACTTC,CASSYATPDSYEQYF
few,TRBV27,TRBJ2-5,-,15,TGTGCCAGCAGTTTAGGTCCTGGGCCCCAAGAGACCCAGTACTTC,CASSLGPGPQETQYF
few,TRBV6-1,TRBJ2-2,-,13,TGTGCCAGCACGTCCCCAAACACCGGGGAGCTGTTTTTT,CASTSPNTGELFF
few,TRBV6-1,TRBJ1-3,-,14,TGTGCCAGCATCCCATCCTTGGGAGGGTACACCATATATTTT,CASIPSLGGYTIYF
-,TRBV30,TRBJ1-3,-,16,TGTGCCTGGAGGGGAATGGGGCCCTACTCTGGAAACACCATATATTTT,CAWRGMGPYSGNTIYF
few,TRBV4-1,TRBJ1-2,-,14,TGCGCCAGCAGCCAAGATAACGGCCTCTATGGCTACACCTTC,CASSQDNGLYGYTF
many,TRBV12-5,TRBJ2-3,-,14,TGTGCTAGTGGTTTGGTGCCGGTCCCAGATACGCAGTATTTT,CASGLVPVPDTQYF
-,TRBV9,TRBJ2-3,TRBD2,16,TGTGCCAGCAGCCTCCGAGCGGGGGAGATGGGAGATACGCAGTATTTT,CASSLRAGEMGDTQYF
many,TRBV29-1,TRBJ2-1,-,12,TGCAGCGTTGCAGGGGGGGTCAATGAGCAGTTCTTC,CSVAGGVNEQFF
many,TRBV4-3,TRBJ2-3,TRBD2,18,TGCGCCAGCAGCCAAGATAACCGGCTAGCGGAGGGCACAGATACGCAGTATTTT,CASSQDNRLAEGTDTQYF
many,TRBV3-1,TRBJ2-2,-,18,TGTGCCAGCAGCCTTGGATGGATCCGGGACTCCGTTACCGGGGAGCTGTTTTTT,CASSLGWIRDSVTGELFF
-,TRBV4-2,TRBJ2-1,-,19,TGTGCCAGCAGCCGGAGTTTTGCCGGTTCACCAACCTCCTACAATGAGCAGTTCTTC,CASSRSFAGSPTSYNEQFF
once,TRBV12-3/TRBV12-4,TRBJ1-5,TRBD1,14,TGTGCCAGCAGTTCAGGACAGGGCTCTCAGCCCCAGCATTTT,CASSSGQGSQPQHF
many,TRBV7-2,TRBJ2-3,-,14,TGTGCCAGCAGCTTAGCGCTACGAGCTGATACGCAGTATTTT,CASSLALRADTQYF
-,TRBV20-1,TRBJ1-2,-,15,TGCAGTGCTAGAGAGGGGGGCAGGCGGAACTATGGCTACACCTTC,CSAREGGRRNYGYTF
many,TRBV24-1,TRBJ2-1,TRBD2,19,TGTGCCACCAGTGATCCAAAGCTAGCGGGAGTATTTCTCACTGATGAGCAGTTCTTC,CATSDPKLAGVFLTDEQFF
-,TRBV6-5,TRBJ2-1,TRBD1,15,TGTGCCAGCAGTTACTCAGACAGGGGGGTGAATGAGCAGTTCTTC,CASSYSDRGVNEQFF
-,TRBV6-2/TRBV6-3,TRBJ2-1,TRBD1,14,TGTGCCAGCAGTTACCCAGACAGGGGCAATGAGCAGTTCTTC,CASSYPDRGNEQFF
many,TRBV6-1,TRBJ2-7,TRBD2,16,TGTGCCAGCAGCCCCGGGACTAGCGGGAGAGGCCACGAGCAGTACTTC,CASSPGTSGRGHEQYF
few,TRBV7-9,TRBJ2-1,-,14,TGTGCCAGCAGCTTACGATCAGACTACAATGAGCAGTTCTTC,CASSLRSDYNEQFF
many,TRBV5-1,TRBJ2-7,TRBD1,16,TGCGCCAGCAGCTGGGCTACAGGGGGAGCAATCTACGAGCAGTACTTC,CASSWATGGAIYEQYF
-,TRBV4-3,TRBJ2-1,-,15,TGCGCCAGCAGCCAAGGGGGGAGCCCCCTAAATGAGCAGTTCTTC,CASSQGGSPLNEQFF
few,TRBV6-5,TRBJ2-1,TRBD2,16,TGTGCCAGCAGTTACGGCGGGAGGGACCCCTCGGATGAGCAGTTCTTC,CASSYGGRDPSDEQFF
-,TRBV11-2,TRBJ2-6,TRBD1,17,TGTGCCAGCAGTCAGACAGGGGGAAGCTCTGGGGCCAACGTCCTGACTTTC,CASSQTGGSSGANVLTF
many,TRBV5-5,TRBJ1-5,-,17,TGTGCCAGCAGCTTAACATCCGGGACGGTTAGCAATCAGCCCCAGCATTTT,CASSLTSGTVSNQPQHF
many,TRBV11-2,TRBJ2-7,-,14,TGTGCCAGCAGCCTCCTCCCCCGCTCCTACGAGCAGTACTTC,CASSLLPRSYEQYF
few,TRBV24-1,TRBJ2-2,TRBD2,17,TGTGCCACCAGTGATCCTGGACTAGCGGGAGTCCCCGGGGAGCTGTTTTTT,CATSDPGLAGVPGELFF
-,TRBV27,TRBJ2-7,TRBD2,14,TGTGCCAGCATAAAGTGGGGGGGCTCCTACGAGCAGTACTTC,CASIKWGGSYEQYF
many,TRBV6-1,TRBJ2-7,TRBD1,16,TGTGCCAGCAGTCCTTTACCGGGACAGGGTTCCTACGAGCAGTACTTC,CASSPLPGQGSYEQYF
-,TRBV19,TRBJ2-7,TRBD1,14,TGTGCCAGTAGCCCGACAGGGAACTTGTACGAGCAGTACTTC,CASSPTGNLYEQYF
few,TRBV27,TRBJ2-1,-,13,TGTGCCACCCGGGCACTCAACTACAATGAGCAGTTCTTC,CATRALNYNEQFF
many,TRBV27,TRBJ2-3,TRBD2,19,TGTGCCAGCAGTTTGAAAACGGGGACTAGCGGGAGGAGGGCAGATACGCAGTATTTT,CASSLKTGTSGRRADTQYF
many,TRBV7-3,TRBJ2-3,-,15,TGTGCCAGCAGCCTACAGGCGGGCTGGCAAGATACGCAGTATTTT,CASSLQAGWQDTQYF
few,TRBV11-2,TRBJ2-2,-,14,TGTGCCAGCAGCTTAGCCGGTCTACCCGGGGAGCTGTTTTTT,CASSLAGLPGELFF
many,TRBV5-1,TRBJ1-1,-,17,TGCGCCAGCAGCTTGGCCATAGGGCTGGAGATGAACACTGAAGCTTTCTTT,CASSLAIGLEMNTEAFF
many,TRBV27,TRBJ2-3,-,13,TGTGCCAGCAGTTTGGGGGCAACTGATACGCAGTATTTT,CASSLGATDTQYF
-,TRBV3-1,TRBJ2-2,TRBD2,16,TGTGCCAGCAGCCCCCCCGGACTAGTTTCTCCCGGGGAGCTGTTTTTT,CASSPPGLVSPGELFF
many,TRBV27,TRBJ2-3,-,11,TGTGCCAGCACCTCCTCCGATACGCAGTATTTT,CASTSSDTQYF